The clone carrying this T cell receptor beta chain was counted only a few times. Assay used: immunoSEQ multiplex PCR; TCRdb lists only in-frame clones, some missing. The sample has about 370,000 clones; roughly 86% are singletons. The data belong to a study of blood T cell repertoires in COVID-19. The CDR3 contains 16 residues. Germline V gene lookup returns CDR1 SGHNT and CDR2 YENEEA. V lost 1 base, J lost 4 bases, and 15 bases lay in between. The receptor was derived from a woman in her 30s with COVID-19, enrolled during active disease. The rearrangement uses TRBV11-3 and TRBJ2-3, with a tentative D call TRBD2 (6 bases). Sequences were obtained from peripheral blood. Written as DNA, the CDR3 is TGTGCCAGCAGCTTAGTGGGGGGAAATGGCGCAGATACGCAGTATTTT. It encodes CASSLVGGNGADTQYF.